This T cell receptor (beta chain) was retrieved from a study of human T cells and chemical hapten exposure. As for the study in general: Diphenylcyclopropenone, dosed weekly to the scalp, was given to patients throughout the approximately 23-week study. Per-sample variation in TCR yield stemmed mainly from small pooled library volume differences.

TCRdb redid the calling of the RACE reads with MiXCR, one entry per CDR3 protein. Of some 49,000 distinct CDR3 sequences in the sample, around 9.3% are singletons; the top ten hold 4.5%. The time point: patch test 1, 2 weeks after DPC sensitization. The treatment was: therapeutic diphenylcyclopropenone sensitization with weekly scalp DPC. CDR1 is SQVTM and CDR2 is ANQGSEA in the germline V gene. The CDR3 covers 12 residues. Trimming cost V 5 bases and J 11 bases, with 18 bases left between them. For this clonotype: The antigen is not known.

Whole-study results and caveats: Patch test score showed a positive correlation with PT1 expanded TCR counts.

The sequenced sample was whole blood, obtained in connection with sensitization to the hapten diphenylcyclopropenone (DPC). This TCR was sampled from a woman between 50 and 59 years old with alopecia areata. Some clones in this sample may be carry-over from other donors' samples. The chain employs TRBV29-1 and TRBJ1-2; D may be TRBD1 (5 bases). As DNA, the CDR3 is TGCAGCGTTTGGGGCGGGGCGGACGGGTACACCTTC. This encodes CSVWGGADGYTF.